The 26 T cell receptor beta chains below all came from one sample that was sequenced in a study of blood T cell repertoires in COVID-19. The method was immunoSEQ multiplex PCR; TCRdb's version includes in-frame clones alone and lacks a portion of them. The sample contains approximately 300,000 clones, 85% to 90% of which appear only once. The source material was peripheral blood. These receptors were obtained from a woman in her twenties or thirties with COVID-19, enrolled during active disease.

This clone was found once. J is TRBJ1-3 and V is TRBV7-6; D ambiguous. The CDR3 loop spans 15 amino acids. Germline V gene lookup returns CDR1 SGHVS and CDR2 FNYEAQ. The V end lost 5 bases, the J end lost 0 bases, and 11 bases lay between the germline ends. CDR3 nucleotides: TGTGCCAGCAGCCGAACAGTACTCTCTGGAAACACCATATATTTT. This translates into CASSRTVLSGNTIYF.

The CDR3 protein is CASSPQVFGNEKLFF. The CDR3 nucleotides are TGTGCCAGCAGCCCACAGGTTTTCGGTAATGAAAAACTGTTTTTT. The V gene is TRBV7-9, the J gene TRBJ1-4; possible D gene TRBD1, 5 bases. Germline CDR1 reads SEHNR; CDR2 reads FQNEAQ (reference sequence). The CDR3 is 15 amino acids. The V gene lost 5 bases and the J gene lost 4 bases, with 14 bases spanning the gap.

This clone appeared a single time. The J gene is TRBJ1-5, the V gene TRBV6-1; 7 bases line up with TRBD1. J lost 6 bases, V lost 4 bases, and 12 bases had no gene match. CDR3 length: 16 amino acids. Germline lookup yields CDR1 MNHNS and CDR2 SASEGT. The CDR3: CASSAQQGTGGQPQHF. CDR3 DNA sequence: TGTGCCAGCAGTGCCCAACAGGGGACCGGCGGTCAGCCCCAGCATTTT.

The chain recombines TRBV5-8 with TRBJ1-4, with a possible D match to TRBD1 (6 bases). Between the trimmed V and J ends, which lost 4 bases and 8 bases, there was a span of 15 bases. In germline, CDR1 is SGHTS, CDR2 YDEGEE. This CDR3 has 14 amino acids. The chain's CDR3 is CASSGQGILEKLFF. The CDR3, as DNA: TGTGCCAGCAGCGGCCAGGGGATCCTAGAAAAACTGTTTTTT.

This chain uses TRBV9 with TRBJ2-3, with 7 bases identical to TRBD1. The CDR3 length is 17 residues. V gave up 4 bases and J gave up 0 bases; unmatched junction bases: 11. Germline V gives CDR1 SGDLS, CDR2 YYNGEE. The CDR3: CASSWKETGLSTDTQYF. The CDR3 coding sequence is TGTGCCAGCAGCTGGAAAGAGACAGGGCTTAGCACAGATACGCAGTATTTT.

V and J are TRBV28 and TRBJ1-3, with D perhaps TRBD1 (5 bases). CDR3 length: 13 amino acids. Germline V gives CDR1 MDHEN, CDR2 SYDVKM. V lost 5 bases, J lost 10 bases, and 15 bases lay in between. CDR3 DNA sequence: TGTGCCAGCAGTCCCGGGGGGATTGTAACCATATATTTT. Translating it yields CASSPGGIVTIYF.

The V call is TRBV5-4, the J call TRBJ2-7, with 8 nucleotides matching TRBD2. The ends lost 5 bases at V and 6 bases at J; junction bases unmatched: 10. This CDR3 is built from 14 residues. The germline CDR1 and CDR2 sequences are SGHNT and YYREEE (reference sequence). The CDR3 loop reads CASSPEGLEGEQYF. Written as DNA, the CDR3 is TGTGCCAGCAGTCCCGAGGGACTAGAGGGCGAGCAGTACTTC. Using reference TRBV5-4 and TRBJ2-7 for the parts outside the CDR3, the full variable domain is ETGVTQSPTHLIKTRGQQVTLRCSSQSGHNTVSWYQQALGQGPQFIFQYYREEENGRGNFPPRFSGLQFPNYSSELNVNALELDDSALYLCASSPEGLEGEQYFGPGTRLTVT.

The rearrangement links TRBV30 to TRBJ2-1; D remains unclear. Germline V gives CDR1 GTSNPN, CDR2 SVGIG (reference sequence). Trimming took 5 bases from V and 8 from J, leaving 10 bases between them. This CDR3 has 11 amino acids. The CDR3 region is CAWSLIDEQFF. The CDR3 bases are TGTGCCTGGTCCTTGATAGATGAGCAGTTCTTC. The complete variable domain, with remaining parts taken from reference TRBV30 and TRBJ2-1, reads SQTIHQWPATLVQPVGSPLSLECTVEGTSNPNLYWYRQAAGRGLQLLFYSVGIGQISSEVPQNLSASRPQDRQFILSSKKLLLSDSGFYLCAWSLIDEQFFGPGTRLTVL.

The CDR3 sequence is CASSLYDGEEKLFF. The CDR3 bases are TGTGCCAGCAGCTTGTATGACGGGGAAGAAAAACTGTTTTTT. The chain has TRBV5-4 and TRBJ1-4, with unresolved D. This CDR3 contains 14 residues. The germline V gene has CDR1 SGHNT and CDR2 YYREEE (reference sequence). The germline V and J ends were trimmed by 1 base and 8 bases, with 12 bases remaining between them.

V gene TRBV11-2 combines with J gene TRBJ1-2; no clear D. V shed 1 base and J shed 2 bases, with 5 bases lying between them. This CDR3 is built from 13 residues. Germline-derived CDR1 and CDR2 are SGHAT and FQNNGV. CDR3 coding DNA: TGTGCCAGCAGCTTAGGGCAAAACTATGGCTACACCTTC. Translation: CASSLGQNYGYTF.

This clone was counted between two and nine times. This chain connects TRBV10-1 to TRBJ2-3; tentatively, D is TRBD1 (5 bases). This CDR3 comprises 14 residues. The V and J ends lost 6 bases and 3 bases respectively, with 13 bases between them. CDR1 WNHNN and CDR2 SYGVQD come from the germline V gene (reference sequence). The CDR3 sequence: CASRPAQGTDTQYF. CDR3 DNA sequence: TGCGCCAGCAGGCCCGCCCAGGGAACAGATACGCAGTATTTT.

This chain links TRBV11-1 with TRBJ1-1; D possibly corresponds to TRBD1 (6 bases). Trimming removed 8 bases from V and 4 bases from J, with 14 bases in between. This CDR3 comprises 13 residues. Germline V lookup: CDR1 SGHAT, CDR2 FQDESV (reference sequence). CDR3 coding DNA: TGTGCCAGCCGGCTACTGGACAGCACTGAAGCTTTCTTT. This gives the protein CASRLLDSTEAFF.

This clone was observed once. The V gene is TRBV19, the J gene TRBJ2-7; TRBD1 might be the D (6 bases). From germline, CDR1 is LNHDA and CDR2 SQIVND (reference sequence). The V end was cut by 5 bases, the J end by 7 bases, with 18 bases between. CDR3 size: 14 residues. DNA for the CDR3: TGTGCCAGTAGTGACAGGTATACCCTGGGGGAGCAGTACTTC. Amino acids: CASSDRYTLGEQYF.

V and J are TRBV27 and TRBJ1-2; D is possibly TRBD1 (5 bases). CDR1 is MNHEY and CDR2 is SMNVEV in the germline V gene (reference sequence). The CDR3 covers 15 residues. Trimming pared 5 bases from V and 6 bases from J, leaving 19 bases between. The CDR3 sequence is CASSTRQKIADGYTF. Written as DNA, the CDR3 is TGTGCCAGCAGTACCAGACAGAAAATCGCTGATGGCTACACCTTC.

The chain employs TRBV3-1 (or the pseudogene TRBV3-2) and TRBJ1-3; the D is unclear. CDR1 and CDR2 from the germline V gene are LGHDT and YNNKEL (reference sequence). This CDR3 spans 12 amino acids. Trimming cost V 3 bases and J 4 bases, with 4 bases left between them. CDR3 DNA sequence: TGTGCCAGCAGCCACAGGGGAAACACCATATATTTT. This sequence encodes CASSHRGNTIYF.

The rearrangement uses TRBV7-9 and TRBJ1-1; the D is unclear. V was trimmed by 3 bases and J by 8 bases, leaving 7 bases between them. The CDR3 is 11 residues long. CDR1 and CDR2 (germline): SEHNR, FQNEAQ (reference sequence). This chain's CDR3 is CASSLYPEAFF. DNA for the CDR3: TGTGCCAGCAGCTTGTATCCCGAAGCTTTCTTT.

The chain joins TRBV10-3 to TRBJ2-7; 7 bases align to TRBD2. The V gene end was trimmed by 6 bases and the J gene end by 6 bases; junction bases not matched to a gene: 11. The CDR3 is 14 residues long. Germline CDR1 reads ENHRY; CDR2 reads SYGVKD. CDR3 coding DNA: TGTGCCATCAGGGAAGCGGGACTTGGCCGCGAGCAGTACTTC. Protein product: CAIREAGLGREQYF.

The chain combines TRBV2 with TRBJ2-3; TRBD1 agrees at 7 bases. Germline V gene sequence: CDR1 SNHLY, CDR2 FYNNEI. The CDR3 has 14 amino acids. J was trimmed by 3 bases and V by 3 bases; bases with no gene match: 3. The CDR3 region has the DNA TGTGCCAGCAGTGACGGGACAGCTACAGATACGCAGTATTTT. This sequence encodes CASSDGTATDTQYF. Filled out from reference TRBV2 and TRBJ2-3, the complete variable domain reads EPEVTQTPSHQVTQMGQEVILRCVPISNHLYFYWYRQILGQKVEFLVSFYNNEISEKSEIFDDQFSVERPDGSNFTLKIRSTKLEDSAMYFCASSDGTATDTQYFGPGTRLTVL.

The V gene is TRBV6-2 or TRBV6-3, the J gene TRBJ1-4; TRBD1 agrees at 9 bases. CDR1 and CDR2 (germline): MNHEY, SVGEGT. This CDR3 is built from 19 residues. J gave up 3 bases and V 0 bases, and 11 bases lay outside the gene matches. DNA for the CDR3: TGTGCCAGCAGTTACTCGGTGGGACAGGGTGTCGGCGCTAATGAAAAACTGTTTTTT. As protein: CASSYSVGQGVGANEKLFF.

J is TRBJ2-5 and V is TRBV7-9; a possible D gene is TRBD2 (5 bases). V lost 1 base, J lost 5 bases, and 17 bases lay in between. In germline, CDR1 is SEHNR, CDR2 FQNEAQ (reference sequence). This CDR3 is 16 amino acids long. Written as DNA, the CDR3 is TGTGCCAGCAGCTTAGTTCCGGGCCCGGGGTGGGAGACCCAGTACTTC. It codes for CASSLVPGPGWETQYF.

This clone was observed a handful of times. The rearrangement joins TRBV7-3 to TRBJ1-1, with D tentatively TRBD1 (5 bases). The germline CDR1 and CDR2 sequences are SGHTA and FQGTGA. Trimming removed 2 bases from V and 8 bases from J, with 9 bases in between. The CDR3 extends over 12 amino acids. The CDR3 DNA reads TGTGCCAGCAGCTTATTGGGGGGAGAAGCTTTCTTT. The encoded protein is CASSLLGGEAFF.

The chain has TRBV12-3 or TRBV12-4 and TRBJ1-2; TRBD1 is a possible D gene (6 bases). V was clipped by 7 bases and J by 4 bases, with 13 bases between them. This CDR3 comprises 13 residues. CDR3 loop: CASTRQEVYGYTF. The CDR3 DNA reads as TGTGCCAGCACCCGACAGGAAGTCTATGGCTACACCTTC.

The CDR3, as DNA: TGTGCCAGTAGTATCCGGACTAGCGGGGGGGCTAACACAGATACGCAGTATTTT. It is translated as CASSIRTSGGANTDTQYF. The V call is TRBV19, the J call TRBJ2-3; 15 positions match TRBD2. Germline V CDR1 and CDR2: LNHDA, SQIVND (reference sequence). V lost 3 bases and J lost 2; bases outside the gene matches: 6. The CDR3 spans 18 residues.

The chain combines TRBV5-1 with TRBJ2-3, with a tentative D call TRBD1 (6 bases). Germline CDR1 reads SGHRS; CDR2 reads YFSETQ. Trimming removed 5 bases at V and 1 base at J, with 14 bases between. This CDR3 is built from 15 residues. This CDR3 is CASSQGMVGTDTQYF. CDR3 coding DNA: TGCGCCAGCAGTCAGGGGATGGTGGGCACAGATACGCAGTATTTT. The full variable domain, in which reference TRBV5-1 and TRBJ2-3 provide the parts outside the CDR3, is KAGVTQTPRYLIKTRGQQVTLSCSPISGHRSVSWYQQTPGQGLQFLFEYFSETQRNKGNFPGRFSGRQFSNSRSEMNVSTLELGDSALYLCASSQGMVGTDTQYFGPGTRLTVL.

This clone has only one observation. The chain employs TRBV7-8 and TRBJ2-2, with TRBD2 identical over 9 bases. V shed 5 bases, J shed 1 base, and the junction held 2 bases outside the gene matches. CDR3 length equals 15 residues. Germline CDR1 SGHVS, CDR2 FQNEAQ. The DNA of the CDR3 is TGTGCCAGCAGCGAAGCGGGGGGGAACACCGGGGAGCTGTTTTTT. The encoded protein is CASSEAGGNTGELFF.

The rearrangement joins TRBV19 to TRBJ1-4, with D unresolved. Trimming stripped 0 bases from V and 4 bases from J, with 9 bases between. Looked up from germline, CDR1 is LNHDA and CDR2 is SQIVND (reference sequence). This CDR3 is 15 amino acids long. The CDR3 protein is CASSIDGPGNEKLFF. The DNA of the CDR3 is TGTGCCAGTAGTATAGATGGCCCGGGTAATGAAAAACTGTTTTTT.